This T cell receptor (beta chain) was obtained from a study of cytomegalovirus exposure and HLA in healthy donors. Study findings and constraints: Indistinguishable V segments such as TRBV6-2 and TRBV6-3 were excluded.

The primer mix had 60 Vbeta and 13 Jbeta primers. The data were produced by immunoSEQ multiplex PCR, yet TCRdb's version contains in-frame clones alone and is incomplete. Seen in this sample are about 72,000 clones; the ten most common clones hold 12% to 15%. CDR1 is SGHDT, CDR2 YYEEEE, per germline. Trimming left V 4 bases short and J 3 bases short, with 20 bases between. The CDR3 extends over 16 amino acids. Comments on this clone: The target antigen is unknown.

This receptor was obtained from a man in his fifties in good health and CMV-seropositive. The sample comprised PBMCs. V usage is TRBV5-6 and J usage is TRBJ2-7, with D perhaps matching TRBD1 (5 bases). CDR3 amino acids: CASSPGWAGLSYEQYV. The CDR3 DNA sequence: TGTGCCAGCAGCCCCGGATGGGCAGGGCTGAGCTACGAGCAGTACGTC.